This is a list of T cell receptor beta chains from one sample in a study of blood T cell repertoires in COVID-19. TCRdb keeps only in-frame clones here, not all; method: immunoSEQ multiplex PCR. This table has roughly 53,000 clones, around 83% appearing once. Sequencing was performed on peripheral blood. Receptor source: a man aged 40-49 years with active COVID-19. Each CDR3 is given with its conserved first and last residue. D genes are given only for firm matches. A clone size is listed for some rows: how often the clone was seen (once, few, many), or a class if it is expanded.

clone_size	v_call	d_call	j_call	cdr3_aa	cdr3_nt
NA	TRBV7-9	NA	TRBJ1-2	CASSSRNPNYGYTF	TGTGCCAGCAGCTCCCGTAATCCTAACTATGGCTACACCTTC
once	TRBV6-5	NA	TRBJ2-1	CASSATGSGEQFF	TGTGCCAGCAGCGCCACAGGGTCGGGTGAGCAGTTCTTC
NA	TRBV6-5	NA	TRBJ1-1	CASSSFGRGNTEAFF	TGTGCCAGCAGTTCGTTCGGAAGGGGGAACACTGAAGCTTTCTTT
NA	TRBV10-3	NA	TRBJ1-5	CAISELGDSNQPQHF	TGTGCCATCAGTGAGCTGGGAGATAGCAATCAGCCCCAGCATTTT
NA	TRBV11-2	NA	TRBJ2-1	CASSSQNHEQFF	TGTGCCAGCAGCTCGCAGAATCATGAGCAGTTCTTC
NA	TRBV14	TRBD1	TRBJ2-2	CASSSRDRDYIGELFF	TGTGCCAGCAGCTCTCGGGACAGGGACTATATCGGGGAGCTGTTTTTT
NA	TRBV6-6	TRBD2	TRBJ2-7	CASNDEGLAINEQYF	TGTGCCAGCAACGACGAGGGACTAGCTATTAACGAGCAGTACTTC
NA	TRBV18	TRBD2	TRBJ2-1	CASSPPGLAGYNEQFF	TGTGCCAGCTCACCACCGGGACTAGCGGGCTACAATGAGCAGTTCTTC
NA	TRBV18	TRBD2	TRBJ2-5	CASSTLPSGSQETQYF	TGTGCCAGCTCAACCCTTCCTAGCGGGAGTCAAGAGACCCAGTACTTC
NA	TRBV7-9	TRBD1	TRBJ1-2	CASSSDAGTGLDGYTF	TGTGCCAGCAGCTCCGATGCGGGGACAGGCTTGGATGGCTACACCTTC
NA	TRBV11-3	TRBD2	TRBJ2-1	CASSRGTSGVYNEQFF	TGTGCCAGCAGCCGCGGGACTAGCGGAGTCTACAATGAGCAGTTCTTC
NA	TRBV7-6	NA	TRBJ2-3	CASSPARLGTNTQYF	TGTGCCAGCAGCCCGGCGAGACTAGGAACCAATACGCAGTATTTT
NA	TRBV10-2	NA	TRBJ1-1	CASSEYRERAFF	TGCGCCAGCAGTGAGTATCGGGAGCGAGCTTTCTTT
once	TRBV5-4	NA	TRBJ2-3	CASKSTPLTDTQYF	TGTGCCAGCAAGTCCACTCCCCTAACAGATACGCAGTATTTT
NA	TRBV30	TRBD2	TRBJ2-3	CAWSSGGGVADTQYF	TGTGCCTGGAGTTCGGGAGGCGGCGTAGCAGATACGCAGTATTTT
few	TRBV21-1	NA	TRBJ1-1	CASSAPGTANRTEAFF	TGTGCCAGCAGCGCCCCCGGGACAGCTAACAGGACTGAAGCTTTCTTT